Detailed here is one T cell receptor beta chain. What it binds is unknown. These data come from a study of T cell repertoires in cytomegalovirus infection. Overall study: Signatures in public TCR beta sequences pointed to both CMV infection and matching HLA type. General study results and limits: The ex vivo response was dominated by HLA-C-restricted CMV-specific TCR beta clonotypes.

TCRdb called the reads again in MiXCR, with one record for every CDR3 protein. The sample records under 200,000 distinct CDR3 sequences, about a fifth being singletons. CDR1 is MNHEY and CDR2 is SVGAGI in the germline V gene. V gave up 0 bases and J gave up 2 bases, with 11 bases separating them. CDR3 length: 15 amino acids. This chain joins TRBV6-5 and TRBJ2-7; D remains unclear. Sequenced here: CD8+ T cells from cultured PBMCs, sampled from culture after CMV antigen stimulation. This receptor was taken from a human donor in good health (CMV status not recorded). Some clones in this sample may be carry-over from other donors' samples. CDR3 bases: TGTGCCAGCAGTTACTCGATAGCAGCCACCTACGAGCAGTACTTC. Protein: CASSYSIAATYEQYF.